This T cell receptor beta chain is from a study of PD-1 blockade in classical Hodgkin lymphoma. Indicated time point: cycle 4 day 1 (C4D1), after about 6 weeks of nivolumab. Exposure to brentuximab vedotin varied, and each patient had relapsed following autologous stem cell transplantation. Using immunoSEQ multiplex PCR, the repertoire was profiled, and TCRdb retains in-frame clones only, with some absent. The table records roughly 100,000 clones, roughly 90% of them present only once. General study points: Complete responders showed a baseline diversity that resembled the diversity of newly diagnosed patients.

A note on this clone: The antigen is undetermined.

The source material was peripheral blood mononuclear cells (PBMCs), sampled before the fourth cycle of nivolumab. The receptor was isolated from a human donor with classical Hodgkin lymphoma.

The CDR3, as DNA: TGTGCTAGTGGTTCGCCGGGGAGGGAGACCCAGTACTTC. Amino acids: CASGSPGRETQYF. V is TRBV12-5 and J is TRBJ2-5; D is perhaps TRBD2 (6 bases). The CDR3 runs to 13 residues. Germline-derived CDR1 and CDR2 are LGHNT and FRNRAP. V was trimmed by 4 bases and J by 5 bases, leaving 11 bases between them. Full variable domain (rest looked up from reference TRBV12-5 and TRBJ2-5): DARVTQTPRHKVTEMGQEVTMRCQPILGHNTVFWYRQTMMQGLELLAYFRNRAPLDDSGMPKDRFSAEMPDATLATLKIQPSEPRDSAVYFCASGSPGRETQYFGPGTRLLVL.